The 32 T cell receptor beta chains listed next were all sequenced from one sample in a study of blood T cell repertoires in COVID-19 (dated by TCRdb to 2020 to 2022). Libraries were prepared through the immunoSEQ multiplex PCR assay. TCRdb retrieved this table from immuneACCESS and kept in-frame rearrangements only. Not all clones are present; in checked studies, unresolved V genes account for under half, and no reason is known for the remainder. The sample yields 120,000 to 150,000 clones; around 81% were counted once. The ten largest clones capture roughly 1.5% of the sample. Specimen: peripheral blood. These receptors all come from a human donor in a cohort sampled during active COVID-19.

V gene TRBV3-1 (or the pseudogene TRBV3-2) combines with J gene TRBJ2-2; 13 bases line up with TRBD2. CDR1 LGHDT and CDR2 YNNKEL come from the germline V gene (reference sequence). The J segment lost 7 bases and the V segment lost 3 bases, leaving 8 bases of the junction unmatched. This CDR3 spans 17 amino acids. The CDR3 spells CASSHPGLAGVVGELFF. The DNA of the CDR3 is TGTGCCAGCAGCCATCCCGGACTAGCGGGAGTGGTCGGGGAGCTGTTTTTT.

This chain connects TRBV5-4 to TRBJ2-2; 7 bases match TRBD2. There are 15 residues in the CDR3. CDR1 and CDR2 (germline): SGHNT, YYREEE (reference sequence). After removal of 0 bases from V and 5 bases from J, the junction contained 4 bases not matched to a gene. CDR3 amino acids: CASSLGGRETGELFF. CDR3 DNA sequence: TGTGCCAGCAGCTTGGGCGGGAGAGAGACCGGGGAGCTGTTTTTT.

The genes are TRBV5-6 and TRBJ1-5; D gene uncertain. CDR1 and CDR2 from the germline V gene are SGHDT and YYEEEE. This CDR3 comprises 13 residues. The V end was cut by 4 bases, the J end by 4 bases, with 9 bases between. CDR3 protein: CASSRTQNQPQHF. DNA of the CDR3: TGTGCCAGCAGCCGGACTCAAAATCAGCCCCAGCATTTT.

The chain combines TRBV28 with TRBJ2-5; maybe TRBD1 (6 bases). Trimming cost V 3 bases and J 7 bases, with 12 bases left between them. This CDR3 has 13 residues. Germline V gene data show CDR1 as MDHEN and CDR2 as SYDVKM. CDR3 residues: CASSLDAGATQYF. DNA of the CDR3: TGTGCCAGCAGTTTGGATGCAGGGGCGACCCAGTACTTC.

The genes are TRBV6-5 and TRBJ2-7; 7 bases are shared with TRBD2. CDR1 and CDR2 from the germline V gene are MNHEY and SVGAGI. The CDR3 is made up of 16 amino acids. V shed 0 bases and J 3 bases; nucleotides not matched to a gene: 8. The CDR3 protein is CASSYSISGPVYEQYF. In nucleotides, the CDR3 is TGTGCCAGCAGTTACTCGATTAGCGGGCCGGTCTACGAGCAGTACTTC.

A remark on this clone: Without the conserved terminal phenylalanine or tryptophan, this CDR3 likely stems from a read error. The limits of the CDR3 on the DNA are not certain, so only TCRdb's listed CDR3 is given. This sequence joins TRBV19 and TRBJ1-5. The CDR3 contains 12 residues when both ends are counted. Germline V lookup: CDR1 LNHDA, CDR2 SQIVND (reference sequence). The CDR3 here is CARGGMVGLACV.

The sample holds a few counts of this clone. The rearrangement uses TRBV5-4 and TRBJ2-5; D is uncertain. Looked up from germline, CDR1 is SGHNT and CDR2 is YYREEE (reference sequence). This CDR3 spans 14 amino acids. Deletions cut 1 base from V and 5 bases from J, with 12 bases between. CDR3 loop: CASSLMADWETQYF. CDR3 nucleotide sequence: TGTGCCAGCAGCTTGATGGCAGACTGGGAGACCCAGTACTTC.

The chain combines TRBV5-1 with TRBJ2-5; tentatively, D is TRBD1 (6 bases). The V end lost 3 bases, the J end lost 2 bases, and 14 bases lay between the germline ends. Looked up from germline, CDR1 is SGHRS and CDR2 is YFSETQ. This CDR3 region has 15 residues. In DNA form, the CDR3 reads TGCGCCAGCAGCTCGACCCCGGGACAACAAGAGACCCAGTACTTC. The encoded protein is CASSSTPGQQETQYF.

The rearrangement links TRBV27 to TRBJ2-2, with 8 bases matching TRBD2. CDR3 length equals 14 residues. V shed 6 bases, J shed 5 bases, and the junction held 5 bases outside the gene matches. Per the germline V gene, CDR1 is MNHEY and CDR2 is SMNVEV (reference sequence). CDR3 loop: CASRLAGYTGELFF. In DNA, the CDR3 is TGTGCCAGCAGGCTAGCGGGTTATACCGGGGAGCTGTTTTTT.

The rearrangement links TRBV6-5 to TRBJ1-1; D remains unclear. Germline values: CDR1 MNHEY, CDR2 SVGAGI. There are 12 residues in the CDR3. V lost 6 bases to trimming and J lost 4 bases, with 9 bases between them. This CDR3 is CASRRAATEAFF. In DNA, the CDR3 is TGTGCCAGCAGGAGGGCCGCCACTGAAGCTTTCTTT.

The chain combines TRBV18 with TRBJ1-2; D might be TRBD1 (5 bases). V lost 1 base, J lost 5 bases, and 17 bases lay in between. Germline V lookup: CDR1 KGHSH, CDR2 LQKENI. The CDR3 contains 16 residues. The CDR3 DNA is TGTGCCAGCTCACCACAGATGCAGGGAGGGGAATATGGCTACACCTTC. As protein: CASSPQMQGGEYGYTF.

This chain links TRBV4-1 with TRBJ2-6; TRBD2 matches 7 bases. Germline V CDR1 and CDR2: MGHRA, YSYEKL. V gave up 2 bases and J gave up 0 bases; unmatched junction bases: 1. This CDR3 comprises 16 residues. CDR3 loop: CASSQWGGSGANVLTF. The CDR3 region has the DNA TGCGCCAGCAGCCAATGGGGGGGCTCTGGGGCCAACGTCCTGACTTTC.

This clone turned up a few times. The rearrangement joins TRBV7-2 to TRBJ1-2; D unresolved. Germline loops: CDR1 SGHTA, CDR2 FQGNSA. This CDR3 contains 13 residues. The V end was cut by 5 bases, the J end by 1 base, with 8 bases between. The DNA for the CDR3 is TGTGCCAGCAGCCCGATAGTTAACTATGGCTACACCTTC. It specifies CASSPIVNYGYTF. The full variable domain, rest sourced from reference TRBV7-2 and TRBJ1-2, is GAGVSQSPSNKVTEKGKDVELRCDPISGHTALYWYRQSLGQGLEFLIYFQGNSAPDKSGLPSDRFSAERTGGSVSTLTIQRTQQEDSAVYLCASSPIVNYGYTFGSGTRLTVV.

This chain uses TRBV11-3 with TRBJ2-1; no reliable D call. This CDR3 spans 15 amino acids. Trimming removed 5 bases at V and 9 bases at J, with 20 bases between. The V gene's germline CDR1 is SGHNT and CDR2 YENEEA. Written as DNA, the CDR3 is TGTGCCAGCAGCGCCGGTCGAAATTTTTTGAGTGAGCAGTTCTTC. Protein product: CASSAGRNFLSEQFF.

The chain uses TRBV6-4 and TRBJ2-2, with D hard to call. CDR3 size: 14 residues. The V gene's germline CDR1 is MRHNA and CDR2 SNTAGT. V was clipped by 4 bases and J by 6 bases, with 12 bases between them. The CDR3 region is CASSVEAAAGELFF. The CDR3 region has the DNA TGTGCCAGCAGTGTAGAGGCTGCCGCCGGGGAGCTGTTTTTT.

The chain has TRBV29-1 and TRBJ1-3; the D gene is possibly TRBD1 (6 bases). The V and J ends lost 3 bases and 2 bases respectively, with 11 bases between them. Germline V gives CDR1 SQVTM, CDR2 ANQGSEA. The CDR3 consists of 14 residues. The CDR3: CSVEVRGTGNTIYF. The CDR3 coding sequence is TGCAGCGTTGAGGTCAGGGGAACTGGAAACACCATATATTTT.

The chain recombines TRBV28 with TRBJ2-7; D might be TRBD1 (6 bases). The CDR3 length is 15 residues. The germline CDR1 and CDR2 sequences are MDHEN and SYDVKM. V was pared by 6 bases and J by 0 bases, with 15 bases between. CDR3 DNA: TGTGCCAGCAGCATTGGGGGACACTCCTCCTACGAGCAGTACTTC. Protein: CASSIGGHSSYEQYF.

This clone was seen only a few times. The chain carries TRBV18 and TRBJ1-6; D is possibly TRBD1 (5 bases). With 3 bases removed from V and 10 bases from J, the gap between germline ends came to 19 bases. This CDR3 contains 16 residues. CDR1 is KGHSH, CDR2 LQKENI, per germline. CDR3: CASSPWSPGGESPLHF. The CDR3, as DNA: TGTGCCAGCTCACCCTGGTCGCCCGGGGGGGAATCACCCCTCCACTTT. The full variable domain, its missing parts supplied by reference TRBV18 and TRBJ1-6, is NAGVMQNPRHLVRRRGQEARLRCSPMKGHSHVYWYRQLPEEGLKFMVYLQKENIIDESGMPKERFSAEFPKEGPSILRIQQVVRGDSAAYFCASSPWSPGGESPLHFGNGTRLTVT.

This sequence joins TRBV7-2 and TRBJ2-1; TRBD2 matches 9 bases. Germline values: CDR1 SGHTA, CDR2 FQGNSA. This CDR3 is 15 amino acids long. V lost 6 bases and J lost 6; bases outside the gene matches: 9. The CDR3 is CASRGLGLARNEQFF. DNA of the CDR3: TGTGCCAGCAGGGGACTGGGACTAGCTCGCAATGAGCAGTTCTTC.

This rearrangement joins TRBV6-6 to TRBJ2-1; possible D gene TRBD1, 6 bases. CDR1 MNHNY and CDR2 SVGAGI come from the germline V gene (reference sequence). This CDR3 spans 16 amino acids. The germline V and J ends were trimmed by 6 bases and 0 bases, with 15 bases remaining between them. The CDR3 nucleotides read TGTGCCAGCAGCAGCAGGGACATTTCCTCCTACAATGAGCAGTTCTTC. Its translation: CASSSRDISSYNEQFF.

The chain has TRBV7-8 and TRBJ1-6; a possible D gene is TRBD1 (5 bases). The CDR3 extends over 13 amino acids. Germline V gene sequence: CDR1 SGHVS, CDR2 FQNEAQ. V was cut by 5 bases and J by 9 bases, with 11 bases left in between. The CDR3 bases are TGTGCCAGCAGCCGCCTTCAGGGTTCACCCCTCCACTTT. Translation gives CASSRLQGSPLHF.

CDR3 protein: CSASYSGANVLTF. The CDR3 DNA follows: TGCAGTGCTAGTTACTCTGGGGCCAACGTCCTGACTTTC. This sequence joins TRBV20-1 and TRBJ2-6; D call uncertain. The CDR3 has 13 amino acids. CDR1 and CDR2 from the germline V gene are DFQATT and SNEGSKA (reference sequence). The germline V and J ends were trimmed by 3 bases and 0 bases, with 3 bases remaining between them.

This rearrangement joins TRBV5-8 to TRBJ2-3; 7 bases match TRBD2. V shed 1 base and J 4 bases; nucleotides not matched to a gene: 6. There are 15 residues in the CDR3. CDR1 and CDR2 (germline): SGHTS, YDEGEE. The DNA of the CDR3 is TGTGCCAGCAGCTTGACCGGCGGGAGCCCAGATACGCAGTATTTT. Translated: CASSLTGGSPDTQYF.

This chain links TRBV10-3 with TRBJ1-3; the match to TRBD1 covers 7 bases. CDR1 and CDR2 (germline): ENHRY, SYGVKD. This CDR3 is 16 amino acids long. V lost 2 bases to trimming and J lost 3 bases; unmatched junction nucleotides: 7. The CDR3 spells CAISERTGAGGNTIYF. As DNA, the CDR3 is TGTGCCATCAGTGAGCGAACAGGGGCAGGTGGAAACACCATATATTTT.

CDR3 nucleotides: TGCAGCGTTGAAGATCTTGGGACAGGGGGCAAGGAGCAGTACTTC. Its protein is CSVEDLGTGGKEQYF. The chain employs TRBV29-1 and TRBJ2-7; 12 bases are a match to TRBD1. The junction had 7 bases not matched to a gene; V was cut back by 0 bases and J by 7 bases. This CDR3 region has 15 residues. Germline CDR1 SQVTM, CDR2 ANQGSEA.

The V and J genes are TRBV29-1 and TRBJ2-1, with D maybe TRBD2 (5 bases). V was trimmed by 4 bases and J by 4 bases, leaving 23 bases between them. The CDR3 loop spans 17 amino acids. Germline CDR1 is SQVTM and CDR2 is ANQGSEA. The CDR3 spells CSVARLEDSFLYNEQFF. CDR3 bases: TGCAGCGTTGCGAGGCTCGAGGACTCTTTTTTATACAATGAGCAGTTCTTC.

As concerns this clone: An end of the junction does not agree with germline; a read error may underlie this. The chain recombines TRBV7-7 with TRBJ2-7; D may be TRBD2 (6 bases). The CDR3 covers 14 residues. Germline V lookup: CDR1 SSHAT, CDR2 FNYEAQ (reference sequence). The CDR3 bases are TGTGCTAGCAGCCGAAACCTAGGCGGGAACGAGCAGTACTTC. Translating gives CASSRNLGGNEQYF.

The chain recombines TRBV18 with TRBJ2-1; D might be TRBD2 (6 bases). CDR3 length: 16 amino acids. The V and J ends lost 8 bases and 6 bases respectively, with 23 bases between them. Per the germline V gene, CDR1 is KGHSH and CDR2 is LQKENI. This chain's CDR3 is CASPPVTGVLSNEQFF. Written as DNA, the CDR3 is TGTGCCAGCCCTCCCGTGACGGGAGTATTGAGCAATGAGCAGTTCTTC.

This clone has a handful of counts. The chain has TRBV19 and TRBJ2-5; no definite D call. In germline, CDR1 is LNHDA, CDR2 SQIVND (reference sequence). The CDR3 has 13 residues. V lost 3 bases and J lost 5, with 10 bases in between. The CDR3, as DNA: TGTGCCAGTAGTATTTCAGGATGGGAGACCCAGTACTTC. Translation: CASSISGWETQYF.

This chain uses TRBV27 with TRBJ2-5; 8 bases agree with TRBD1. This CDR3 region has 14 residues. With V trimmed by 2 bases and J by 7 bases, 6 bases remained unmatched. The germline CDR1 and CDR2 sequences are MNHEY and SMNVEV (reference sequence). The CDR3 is CASSLGQGATTQYF. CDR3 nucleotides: TGTGCCAGCAGTTTAGGGCAGGGGGCAACGACCCAGTACTTC.

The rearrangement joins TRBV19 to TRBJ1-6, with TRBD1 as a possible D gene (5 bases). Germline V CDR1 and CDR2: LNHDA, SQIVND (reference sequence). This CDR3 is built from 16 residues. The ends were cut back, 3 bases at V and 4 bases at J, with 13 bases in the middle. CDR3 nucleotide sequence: TGTGCCAGTAGTATGGGGCCAAGGGTGTATAATTCACCCCTCCACTTT. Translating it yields CASSMGPRVYNSPLHF.

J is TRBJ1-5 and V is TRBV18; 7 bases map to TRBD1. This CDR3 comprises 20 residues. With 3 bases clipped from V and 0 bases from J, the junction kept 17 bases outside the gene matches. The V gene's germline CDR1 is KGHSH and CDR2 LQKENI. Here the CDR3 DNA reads TGTGCCAGCTCACCCCCGGTTCGACAGGGCAGAGGGTATAGCAATCAGCCCCAGCATTTT. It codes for CASSPPVRQGRGYSNQPQHF.